The 12 T cell receptor beta chains given below trace back to one sample, sequenced in a study of shared clonotypes between healthy human individuals. Some clones are missing from TCRdb's copy, which holds only in-frame ones; the method was immunoSEQ multiplex PCR. Of about 690,000 clones in the sample, about nine tenths were seen once. The sequenced sample consisted of memory CD8+ T cells from PBMCs. Noted subset: CD45RO+ cells pooled with CCR7-negative TemRA cells. These receptors were taken from a man between 18 and 35 years old in good health. Some clones in this sample may be carry-over from other donors' samples.

The chain employs TRBV27 and TRBJ2-7; tentatively, D is TRBD1 (5 bases). The germline CDR1 and CDR2 sequences are MNHEY and SMNVEV (reference sequence). The CDR3 covers 15 residues. V lost 2 bases, J lost 2 bases, and 13 bases lay in between. Here the CDR3 reads CASSLQGWEPYEQYF. The CDR3 DNA reads as TGTGCCAGCAGTTTACAGGGCTGGGAACCCTACGAGCAGTACTTC.

The J gene is TRBJ2-2, the V gene TRBV6-6; perhaps TRBD2 as D (5 bases). With 2 bases removed from V and 8 bases from J, the gap between germline ends came to 12 bases. This CDR3 is built from 14 residues. Germline assignment: CDR1 MNHNY and CDR2 SVGAGI (reference sequence). The CDR3 DNA reads TGTGCCAGCAGTTACGAGGGCCCTTTAGGGGAGCTGTTTTTT. It translates to CASSYEGPLGELFF.

The rearrangement links TRBV2 to TRBJ2-3, with D possibly being TRBD2 (6 bases). The CDR3 is made up of 15 amino acids. Trimming removed 5 bases from V and 0 bases from J, with 12 bases in between. Germline CDR1 SNHLY, CDR2 FYNNEI. The CDR3 DNA reads as TGTGCCAGCAGTCTAGGAGGGTTTAGCACAGATACGCAGTATTTT. It translates to CASSLGGFSTDTQYF.

This clone has just one count. The chain is built from TRBV7-6 and TRBJ2-1; D may be TRBD1 (6 bases). V was clipped by 4 bases and J by 7 bases, with 14 bases between them. The CDR3 is made up of 14 amino acids. Germline CDR1 and CDR2: SGHVS and FNYEAQ. As DNA, the CDR3 is TGTGCCAGCAGCTCGCAGGGGAAGGGGAATGAGCAGTTCTTC. It is translated as CASSSQGKGNEQFF.

This chain links TRBV27 with TRBJ1-5; D not resolved. This CDR3 is 16 amino acids long. Germline V gives CDR1 MNHEY, CDR2 SMNVEV (reference sequence). V lost 5 bases to trimming and J lost 7 bases, with 21 bases between them. The DNA of the CDR3 is TGTGCCAGCAGTACCGAGTGGTCCGGGAGTTGGCAGCCCCAGCATTTT. Protein product: CASSTEWSGSWQPQHF.

The rearrangement uses TRBV5-5 and TRBJ2-5, with D tentatively TRBD1 (6 bases). Between the trimmed V and J ends, which lost 4 bases and 2 bases, there was a span of 15 bases. The germline CDR1 and CDR2 sequences are SGHKS and YYEKEE (reference sequence). The CDR3 is 15 amino acids. Here the CDR3 DNA reads TGTGCCAGCAGCCCGTTAAGGACAGATCAAGAGACCCAGTACTTC. Its protein is CASSPLRTDQETQYF.

The rearrangement joins TRBV30 to TRBJ2-6; D not certain. This CDR3 spans 18 amino acids. Trimming removed 0 bases at V and 0 bases at J, with 15 bases between. From germline, CDR1 is GTSNPN and CDR2 SVGIG (reference sequence). The CDR3 here is CAWSVRPVALSGANVLTF. The CDR3 DNA reads as TGTGCCTGGAGTGTCCGTCCAGTCGCCCTCTCTGGGGCCAACGTCCTGACTTTC.

J is TRBJ2-1 and V is TRBV4-1, with 10 bases aligning to TRBD1. The V gene's germline CDR1 is MGHRA and CDR2 YSYEKL. This CDR3 is built from 15 residues. Trimming at V came to 1 base and at J to 6 bases, leaving 3 bases not matched to a gene. The DNA of the CDR3 is TGCGCCAGCAGCCAAGGACAGGGGGCGGCCAATGAGCAGTTCTTC. Its protein is CASSQGQGAANEQFF.

V is TRBV5-6 and J is TRBJ2-5; D is unclear. The CDR3 contains 14 residues. V lost 0 bases and J lost 1, with 7 bases in between. Germline V lookup: CDR1 SGHDT, CDR2 YYEEEE. The CDR3 nucleotides are TGTGCCAGCAGCTTGGAACCAGTCCAAGAGACCCAGTACTTC. It translates to CASSLEPVQETQYF.

The chain carries TRBV6-5 and TRBJ2-5; 8 bases map to TRBD1. Germline loops: CDR1 MNHEY, CDR2 SVGAGI. This CDR3 is 15 amino acids long. The V gene end was trimmed by 6 bases and the J gene end by 0 bases; junction bases not matched to a gene: 6. CDR3: CASSPQTGDQETQYF. DNA of the CDR3: TGTGCCAGCAGCCCCCAGACAGGGGACCAAGAGACCCAGTACTTC.

The chain joins TRBV7-9 to TRBJ2-5; TRBD2 matches at 11 bases. The CDR3 extends over 17 amino acids. The germline V gene has CDR1 SEHNR and CDR2 FQNEAQ (reference sequence). J gave up 4 bases and V 5 bases, and 12 bases lay outside the gene matches. CDR3 sequence reads: CASSTGTSGTAGETQYF. CDR3 in DNA: TGTGCCAGCAGCACCGGGACTAGCGGAACCGCCGGAGAGACCCAGTACTTC.

The rearrangement joins TRBV27 to TRBJ2-7; D is unresolved. The V end was cut by 0 bases, the J end by 2 bases, with 8 bases between. The CDR3 extends over 14 amino acids. CDR1 is MNHEY, CDR2 SMNVEV, per germline (reference sequence). CDR3: CASSLSRIAYEQYF. DNA for the CDR3: TGTGCCAGCAGTTTATCGAGGATAGCCTACGAGCAGTACTTC.